The present entry profiles one TCR beta chain with its context. Its specificity is unknown. TCRdb's copy holds only in-frame clones and misses some; the assay was immunoSEQ multiplex PCR. The table shows hundreds of thousands of clones, with approximately 96% occurring only once. The data originate from a study of shared clonotypes between healthy human individuals. Study findings and constraints: A handful of donors held approximately 4.5% of naive CD4 clonotypes in common. Unshared clonotypes carried lower generation probabilities than those common to all four donors. For sorted subsets, rarefaction showed incomplete sequencing despite large depth.

Selected positively for CCR7 and CD45RO-negative, naive CD8 cells excluded terminally differentiated effector memory CD45RA+ cells. This clonotype was obtained from a woman in her twenties or thirties in good health. Sequenced material: naive CD8+ T cells sorted from blood.

The CDR3 sequence: CGGVGISEAFF. CDR3 nucleotide sequence: TGCGGGGGGGTGGGAATCAGTGAAGCTTTCTTT. The V call is TRBV29-1, the J call TRBJ1-1; D is perhaps TRBD1 (5 bases). Germline-derived CDR1 and CDR2 are SQVTM and ANQGSEA. There are 11 residues in the CDR3.